Sequencing of this T cell receptor (beta chain) was carried out in a study of blood T cells in healthy people across ages. The authors ran a second PCR of about 6 to 11 cycles using a sample-barcoded 5' primer and a J-beta primer mix. Each CDR3 protein gets one entry after TCRdb re-called the 5' RACE reads with MiXCR. This table holds 800,000 to 950,000 distinct CDR3 sequences, almost 30% found once. V was trimmed by 0 bases and J by 0 bases, leaving 17 bases between them. The CDR3 is 18 amino acids. Germline V lookup: CDR1 SGHTA, CDR2 FQGTGA. A further study also used this sample, focusing on T cells of mothers and their children. That paper adds: About 2.8 million TCR beta reads per child versus over 9 million per mother. Mother-child pairs who were related displayed a slightly higher overlap than unrelated pairs, a difference that was non-significant.

Input material: blood. This chain links TRBV7-3 with TRBJ1-1; no clear D gene. The source of this sequence is a woman in her forties in good health. The chain's CDR3 is CASSLTPPTGSMNTEAFF. CDR3 DNA sequence: TGTGCCAGCAGCTTAACCCCGCCGACGGGGTCCATGAACACTGAAGCTTTCTTT.